The next 5 T cell receptor beta chains were all read from a single sample in a study of blood T cell repertoires in COVID-19. Profiling relied on immunoSEQ multiplex PCR, and the TCRdb table lists in-frame clones only, not all of them. Here the sample spans roughly 63,000 clones, almost 80% being singletons. Sequencing input: peripheral blood. These receptors were taken from a man older than 75 with acute or convalescent COVID-19.

The CDR3 loop reads CASSLVPGIGYTF. CDR3 DNA: TGTGCCAGCAGTTTAGTTCCAGGGATAGGCTACACCTTC. The rearrangement joins TRBV12-3 or TRBV12-4 to TRBJ1-2; D may be TRBD1 (5 bases). V lost 1 base and J 8 bases, leaving 11 bases between the germline ends. This CDR3 has 13 amino acids.

V is TRBV27 and J is TRBJ1-1; D is unclear. The V and J ends lost 4 bases and 4 bases respectively, with 13 bases between them. Germline CDR1 MNHEY, CDR2 SMNVEV (reference sequence). The CDR3 is made up of 14 amino acids. CDR3 nucleotides: TGTGCCAGCAGTTCGGGAATGCCGACCACTGAAGCTTTCTTT. It yields the protein CASSSGMPTTEAFF.

The CDR3 spells CASRSANTGELFF. The DNA of the CDR3 is TGTGCCAGCAGATCGGCGAACACCGGGGAGCTGTTTTTT. The chain recombines TRBV21-1 with TRBJ2-2; the DNA was not used to check the table's D call, TRBD2. TRBV21-1 is labeled a pseudogene. This CDR3 has 13 residues.

V and J are TRBV2 and TRBJ2-7; D is unresolved. CDR3 length: 14 amino acids. Deletions cut 3 bases from V and 2 bases from J, with 11 bases between. The germline V gene has CDR1 SNHLY and CDR2 FYNNEI. CDR3: CASSEVAAAYEQYF. CDR3 bases: TGTGCCAGCAGTGAGGTCGCGGCCGCCTACGAGCAGTACTTC.

This chain joins TRBV4-1 and TRBJ1-1; 8 positions match TRBD1. The CDR3 totals 17 residues. V shed 6 bases and J 4 bases; nucleotides not matched to a gene: 16. Germline V CDR1 and CDR2: MGHRA, YSYEKL. CDR3 bases: TGCGCCAGCAGTCCCTCCTCAGGACAGGGAACTTTCACTGAAGCTTTCTTT. Encoded protein: CASSPSSGQGTFTEAFF.